A selection of T cell receptor beta chains follows, all from one sample in a study of CD8+ T cells in alopecia areata. The data were produced by immunoSEQ multiplex PCR, yet TCRdb's version contains in-frame clones alone and is incomplete. Of approximately 210,000 clones in the sample, roughly 60% were seen once. Sequenced here: CD4+ T cells sorted from blood, sampled at week 24, from a patient treated with tofacitinib. All receptors derive from a human donor with alopecia areata. The CDR3 runs from the conserved cysteine through the conserved F or W. A D gene is named only where the DNA matches it firmly. Where a row states a size, it is once, few, many or the class of an expanded clone; other rows omit it.

.,TRBJ1-2,TRBD1,TRBV7-8,CASSRNRGNYGYTF,TGTGCCAGCAGCCGAAACAGGGGTAACTATGGCTACACCTTC
.,TRBJ1-6,TRBD1,TRBV29-1,CSVATGTGNSPLHF,TGCAGCGTCGCTACCGGGACAGGGAATTCACCCCTCCACTTT
few,TRBJ1-6,.,TRBV7-2,CASSSRANNSPLHF,TGTGCCAGCAGCTCCCGGGCCAATAATTCACCCCTCCACTTT
.,TRBJ1-2,TRBD1,TRBV6-5,CASSRGTGDYSGYTF,TGTGCCAGCAGTCGTGGGACAGGGGATTATTCTGGCTACACCTTC
few,TRBJ2-7,.,TRBV10-3,CAISDEPGHEQYF,TGTGCCATCAGTGACGAGCCAGGGCACGAGCAGTACTTC
.,TRBJ2-7,.,TRBV29-1,CSINSGHPAEQYF,TGCAGCATCAACTCGGGACATCCAGCGGAGCAGTACTTC
.,TRBJ2-5,.,TRBV5-1,CASSLAGNTQETQYF,TGCGCCAGCAGCTTGGCGGGGAACACACAAGAGACCCAGTACTTC
.,TRBJ1-1,.,TRBV29-1,CSVRAALMNTEAFF,TGCAGCGTCCGGGCAGCCTTGATGAACACTGAAGCTTTCTTT
.,TRBJ1-2,.,TRBV6-5,CASSRDINYGYTF,TGTGCCAGCAGCCGTGATATTAACTATGGCTACACCTTC
.,TRBJ2-2,.,TRBV5-1,CASSLAGTLTGELFF,TGCGCCAGCAGCTTAGCCGGGACACTAACCGGGGAGCTGTTTTTT
once,TRBJ1-1,.,TRBV6-5,CASSYGTEAFF,TGTGCCAGCAGTTACGGCACTGAAGCTTTCTTT
.,TRBJ2-2,.,TRBV25-1,CASRVSSNTGELFF,TGTGCCAGCAGGGTCAGCTCGAACACCGGGGAGCTGTTTTTT
.,TRBJ1-1,.,TRBV30,CAWREQQNTEAFF,TGTGCCTGGAGGGAACAACAGAACACTGAAGCTTTCTTT
.,TRBJ2-6,.,TRBV7-2,CASTYKDRFANVLTF,TGTGCCAGCACCTACAAAGATCGGTTTGCCAACGTCCTGACTTTC
.,TRBJ1-1,.,TRBV29-1,CSVLKRDTTEAFF,TGCAGCGTTTTAAAGAGGGACACCACTGAAGCTTTCTTT
.,TRBJ1-1,TRBD1,TRBV29-1,CSVQQGIGTEAFF,TGCAGCGTTCAACAGGGGATTGGGACTGAAGCTTTCTTT
.,TRBJ2-1,.,TRBV29-1,CSVAQDPYYNEQFF,TGCAGCGTTGCCCAGGATCCGTACTACAATGAGCAGTTCTTC
.,TRBJ1-2,TRBD1,TRBV29-1,CSVATTGVNFFTF,TGCAGCGTTGCAACGACAGGGGTCAACTTTTTCACCTTC
.,TRBJ1-5,TRBD1,TRBV5-5,CASSFGTGDNQPQHF,TGTGCCAGCAGCTTCGGGACAGGGGACAATCAGCCCCAGCATTTT
few,TRBJ2-1,.,TRBV30,CAWSIKEQFF,TGTGCCTGGAGCATCAAGGAGCAGTTCTTC
.,TRBJ1-5,TRBD1,TRBV7-2,CASSGDRGDQPQHF,TGTGCCAGCAGCGGCGACAGGGGGGATCAGCCCCAGCATTTT
few,TRBJ1-1,.,TRBV29-1,CSAQDGNTEAFF,TGCAGCGCCCAAGACGGGAACACTGAAGCTTTCTTT
.,TRBJ1-1,.,TRBV30,CAWTVWGSTEAFF,TGTGCCTGGACTGTCTGGGGGTCGACTGAAGCTTTCTTT
.,TRBJ2-7,.,TRBV6-1,CASKGVLEQYF,TGTGCCAGCAAGGGGGTCCTCGAGCAGTACTTC
few,TRBJ2-5,.,TRBV13,CASSSRAGRLQETQYF,TGTGCCAGCAGCTCGAGGGCGGGTAGGCTCCAAGAGACCCAGTACTTC
.,TRBJ2-7,.,TRBV6-5,CASSFGTPIYEQYF,TGTGCCAGCAGTTTTGGGACACCTATATACGAGCAGTACTTC
few,TRBJ1-1,.,TRBV4-3,CASSQGRATEAFF,TGCGCCAGCAGCCAAGGGAGGGCAACTGAAGCTTTCTTT
.,TRBJ2-2,.,TRBV10-3,CATSRDPANTGELFF,TGTGCCACCAGCAGGGATCCCGCGAACACCGGGGAGCTGTTTTTT
.,TRBJ1-1,TRBD1,TRBV23-1,CASSPGTGMNTEAFF,TGCGCCAGCAGTCCCGGGACAGGCATGAACACTGAAGCTTTCTTT
.,TRBJ1-2,TRBD1,TRBV6-1,CASSESGGGYGYTF,TGTGCCAGCAGTGAATCAGGGGGCGGCTATGGCTACACCTTC
.,TRBJ1-5,TRBD1,TRBV7-9,CASSPRQGRQPQHF,TGTGCCAGCAGCCCAAGACAGGGTAGGCAGCCCCAGCATTTT